Described below is a single T cell receptor beta chain sequence and its context. Its antigen is not yet known. Per-base quality was not reported, and no clone a single base away is much larger than it. The data originate from a study of cytomegalovirus exposure and HLA in healthy donors (dated by TCRdb to the late 2010s). About the investigation overall: An earlier analysis of some 600 of the donors reported 276 Gb of sequence data and around 120 million unique TCR beta sequences obtained from about 179 million T cells. Typing coverage varied by locus: 629-630 donors for A, B, C, DRB1 and DQB1; roughly 500 for DQA1; about 570 for DPA1; 450 to 480 for DPB1. A later analysis re-analyzed previously published TCR beta repertoires from 650 to 800 donors and added high-resolution HLA genotyping to study TCR occurrence patterns. An earlier analysis of nearly 600 of the donors applied high-throughput TCR beta sequencing to assess whether each TCR beta V gene segment acted as functional or pseudogenic. The later analysis used no new phenotypic data to find candidate immune exposures, relying instead on TCR beta sequences and their occurrence across donors. On average, roughly 200,000 unique TCR beta nucleotide sequences were sequenced per donor among 398 genotyped donors of the cohort, with about 19% of those sequences being non-productive. Along with the roughly 670-subject first cohort, a separate validation cohort of 120 different subjects was used. HLA typing covered class I and class II loci at four-digit resolution. All discovery cohort repertoires had been generated using a single sequencing platform. The study used immunosequencing to profile the T cell repertoires of around 600 subjects and linked those repertoires to cytomegalovirus serostatus. A later genetic analysis used genome-wide SNP genotypes for about 60% of the roughly 700 donors, treating that subset as a discovery cohort. Among the roughly 400 genotyped donors, around 81% belonged to the genetic ancestry cluster associated with self-reported Caucasian donors. The study aimed to test whether cataloging public T cell receptors could reveal signatures of past pathogen exposure. The study combined high-throughput TCR immunosequencing, statistical association of individual TCRs with disease status, and machine learning to predict cytomegalovirus infection status. Donor age, sex, ethnicity and CMV serostatus were compiled alongside the repertoire data. Approximately 300 gigabases of sequencing data and approximately 91 million unique TCR sequences made up an early release that covered over 550 HLA-typed donors. Roughly five DR-DQ haplotypes were handled as single units for association and clustering because linkage in the cohort was strong. Study-level results and caveats: HLA typing was unavailable for some donors at each locus, so association tests used only the typed subset. Most TCR sequences were observed very rarely across donors, whereas some public TCRs were present in many individuals. When HLA alleles, especially DR and DQ, strongly co-occurred, attributing TCR associations to individual alleles was difficult. Compared with equally common non-associated chains, HLA-associated TCR beta chains in a later analysis were more clonally expanded and had lower generation probabilities. In an earlier analysis of under 600 of the donors, most TCR beta V segments were observed in productive rearrangements about 87% or about 30% of the time, broadly matching IMGT annotations. A later analysis associated 15,000 to 20,000 TCR beta sequences with specific HLA alleles at a false discovery rate of 0.05. In both the original and validation cohorts, the classifier was reported to diagnose cytomegalovirus status with high specificity and sensitivity. The earlier analysis of approximately 590 of the donors excluded about 16 rarely observed V segments, including chromosome 9 orphons, because counts were too low. Several of the top co-occurrence clusters appeared to be linked to parvovirus B19, influenza, CMV and Epstein-Barr virus, according to a later analysis. A few of the identified cytomegalovirus-associated TCR beta chains were confirmed in vitro to be specific for cytomegalovirus antigens. A cluster of highly shared sequence variants was judged likely to represent a technical artifact of the sequencing pipeline. According to the authors, the approach could potentially be generalized to other disease states and immunological phenotypes. The presence/absence analyses assumed that sequencing depth was roughly uniform across donors, and that assumption may not be true. An association between a missense DCLRE1C variant and V-gene and J-gene trimming of TCR beta chains was found in a later genetic analysis and replicated in an independent cohort. CMV serostatus was the only immune exposure information available for the cohort. A further reported finding was that TCR beta sequences accurately predicted the HLA-A and HLA-B alleles for most subjects in the first cohort. In a later analysis, TCR association rates were found to vary across HLA loci, with the most associated TCRs seen for DRB1 alleles and the fewest for HLA-C alleles. According to a later analysis, most CMV-associated TCR beta chains appeared to be HLA-restricted, and the HLA associations seemed to be driven largely by CMV exposure. The 87-base-pair reads could not distinguish some IMGT-functional V segments, including TRBV6-2 and TRBV6-3, so those segments were excluded. Correlated functional status among segregating V segments might reflect linkage disequilibrium, but an unknown experimental factor could not be ruled out. A total of about 150 TCR beta chains were listed by the study as associated with cytomegalovirus. This cohort had only TCR beta chains sequenced, and the lack of alpha or paired-chain data limited which features could be detected. A later genetic analysis reported fewer N-insertions in productive TCRs among donors in an Asian-associated ancestry cluster than the roughly 620-donor mean.

The cohort was made up of 500 to 850 healthy bone marrow donors. At the time of sampling, every cohort member was nominally healthy, though immune exposures that went unrecorded were likely present. The donor was CMV seropositive and belonged to the group of 250 to 300 seropositive cohort members. A peripheral blood sample was provided by each donor, and peripheral blood mononuclear cells were used for TCR beta sequencing. Genomic DNA extraction from the blood cell samples was performed with the Qiagen DNeasy Blood Extraction Kit. The germline V gene encodes CDR1 SGDLS and CDR2 YYNGEE. The CDR3, from cysteine to phenylalanine, totals 15 residues. Only the CDR3 DNA stays, 45 bases, in frame from base 1. The germline ends are 12 bases apart after V is trimmed by 3 bases and J by 0 bases. Library preparation employed the immunoSEQ multiplex PCR assay. For the multiplex PCR, a mixture combining 60 forward primers for TCR Vbeta segments and 13 reverse primers for TCR Jbeta segments was used. Amplification of the CDR3 region of rearranged TCR beta genes was performed with a multiplex PCR assay on genomic DNA. The amplified TCR beta libraries were sequenced on the Illumina HiSeq System as 87-base-pair reads. In the authors' own workflow: A later analysis tallied around 82 million unique TCR beta chains across the 666 repertoires, and about 10 million of those chains were shared by two or more donors. Raw reads were error-corrected and collapsed into unique sequences with a nearest-neighbor algorithm that merged closely related sequences to remove PCR and sequencing errors. To assign V, D and J gene segments, CDR3 sequences were aligned to IMGT reference sequences. For a sequence to be retained, a match of at least six nucleotides was required to both a V gene segment and a J gene segment. Rearrangements were classified as productive when the CDR3 lacked stop codons and remained in frame with V and J, and all other rearrangements were classified as non-productive. Following IMGT convention, CDR3 was defined as the stretch from the second conserved V-encoded cysteine to the conserved J-encoded phenylalanine. The earlier analysis of 450 to 750 of the donors excluded any sequence lacking an unambiguous match to a single V gene segment. In an earlier analysis of approximately 560 of the donors, a V segment was called functional when productive rearrangements were above 56.7%, and segregating when the standard deviation between donors exceeded 5%. A statistical classification framework was developed to diagnose cytomegalovirus status using the catalog of TCR beta chain sequences. A later analysis assigned V and J genes by comparing TCR nucleotide sequences with IMGT/GENE-DB human TR gene sequences. In a later analysis, CDR3 sequences and most-parsimonious VDJ recombination scenarios were assigned using the TCRdist pipeline. A later analysis defined each TCR beta chain by its CDR3 amino acid sequence plus V-gene family, and excluded reads lacking a unique V-gene family. A later analysis removed 500 to 600 highly shared, low-generation-probability nucleotide sequences to deal with suspected cross-contamination and a sequencing artifact. In a later analysis, a clonal expansion index for each public chain was calculated from normalized within-repertoire ranks of inferred template counts. In a later analysis, generation probabilities were computed with a VDJ recombination model fitted to out-of-frame rearrangements, and the resulting probabilities were checked against IGoR. In a later analysis, hypergeometric tests were used to score TCR-TCR, TCR-HLA and TCR-CMV co-occurrence, with a repertoire-size bias correction applied to TCR pairs. False discovery rates were estimated in a later analysis by permuting HLA or CMV assignments 20 times. A later analysis grouped co-occurring TCRs with DBSCAN, adding TCRdist sequence similarity when clustering within HLA-allele-positive subsets. Repertoires with fewer than 30,000 or more than 120,000 public chains, plus five repertoires with anomalous nucleotide sharing, were excluded from co-occurrence clustering. TCRdb obtained this table from immuneACCESS and retained in-frame rearrangements with V and J assigned. These tables miss some clones; where compared with another copy, unresolved V genes account for less than half of the shortfall, and the remainder is unexplained. The V and J calls and clone size come from that table; D and trimming were worked out from the DNA. Recorded for this sample are fewer than 200,000 clones; 80% to 90% of them occurred a single time. The top ten clonotypes cover 7% of the sample.

The sample comprised PBMCs. The sequence joins TRBV9 to TRBJ1-1; a tentative D call is TRBD1 (5 bases match). The sequence came from a woman aged 25 to 39 in good health and CMV-seropositive. The CDR3: CASSGRGSMNTEAFF. The DNA sequence reads TGTGCCAGCAGCGGGCGGGGCAGCATGAACACTGAAGCTTTCTTT.